Listed below are T cell receptor beta chains from one sample, sequenced in a study of shared T cell receptors in the human thymus. Assay: immunoSEQ multiplex PCR; the TCRdb copy retains only in-frame clones and omits some. Here the sample spans some 700,000 clones, over 75% being singletons. The same data also contributed to another study, on human thymus T cells.

Sequenced material: thymocytes. All receptors come from a boy in the first two years of life with a congenital heart defect. CDR3s include the opening cysteine and the closing phenylalanine or tryptophan. A D gene is named only where the DNA matches it firmly. The size field is filled for only some rows; it gives once, few, many or a size class.

J gene | V gene | clone size | D gene | CDR3 protein | CDR3 DNA
TRBJ1-3 | TRBV28 | - | - | CASTYRDSGNTIYF | TGTGCCAGCACTTACCGGGACTCTGGAAACACCATATATTTT
TRBJ2-1 | TRBV5-1 | once | TRBD2 | CASSLGVAGAPNEQFF | TGCGCCAGCAGCTTGGGGGTAGCGGGAGCCCCCAATGAGCAGTTCTTC
TRBJ2-7 | TRBV11-2 | - | TRBD1 | CASSFKATGEIYEQYF | TGTGCCAGCAGCTTTAAGGCGACAGGGGAGATATACGAGCAGTACTTC
TRBJ2-7 | TRBV18 | - | - | CASSQTTGYEQYF | TGTGCCAGCTCTCAAACAACAGGGTACGAGCAGTACTTC
TRBJ1-1 | TRBV5-1 | few | - | CASSRVWNTEAFF | TGCGCCAGCAGCCGTGTCTGGAACACTGAAGCTTTCTTT
TRBJ2-1 | TRBV27 | - | TRBD2 | CASNPGLAGFNEQFF | TGTGCCAGCAACCCGGGACTAGCGGGATTCAATGAGCAGTTCTTC
TRBJ2-3 | TRBV29-1 | - | - | CSVGVVGADTQYF | TGCAGCGTTGGGGTAGTCGGGGCAGATACGCAGTATTTT
TRBJ2-3 | TRBV7-2 | - | TRBD2 | CASSLQRDPDTQYF | TGTGCCAGCAGCCTCCAGCGGGACCCAGATACGCAGTATTTT
TRBJ2-7 | TRBV15 | once | TRBD2 | CATSREPRGLAGGPYEQYF | TGTGCCACCAGCAGAGAACCGCGGGGACTAGCGGGAGGGCCCTACGAGCAGTACTTC
TRBJ2-7 | TRBV12-5 | - | - | CASGLVLGAGEQYF | TGTGCTAGTGGTTTGGTATTGGGGGCAGGGGAGCAGTACTTC
TRBJ2-4 | TRBV11-2 | - | TRBD2 | CASSLAGGENIQYF | TGTGCCAGCAGTTTAGCGGGAGGGGAAAACATTCAGTACTTC
TRBJ2-5 | TRBV4-3 | - | TRBD2 | CASSQVHPPRTSGSRETQYF | TGCGCCAGCAGCCAAGTACACCCCCCTCGGACTAGCGGGAGCCGAGAGACCCAGTACTTC
TRBJ2-7 | TRBV7-9 | - | TRBD2 | CASSRDYLTPFEQYF | TGTGCCAGCAGCCGGGACTACCTAACTCCCTTCGAGCAGTACTTC
TRBJ2-7 | TRBV5-5 | - | TRBD2 | CASSSFSGTSGINEQYF | TGTGCCAGCAGTTCCTTTTCCGGGACTAGCGGGATCAACGAGCAGTACTTC
TRBJ1-2 | TRBV9 | - | - | CASSSGPNYGYTF | TGTGCCAGCAGCTCAGGGCCTAACTATGGCTACACCTTC
TRBJ1-5 | TRBV29-1 | - | TRBD1 | CSVPWQGAGLSNQPQHF | TGCAGCGTTCCTTGGCAGGGGGCAGGTTTAAGCAATCAGCCCCAGCATTTT
TRBJ2-1 | TRBV10-2 | few | TRBD2 | CASSEHGTSGTYNEQFF | TGCGCCAGCAGTGAGCACGGGACTAGCGGGACCTACAATGAGCAGTTCTTC
TRBJ2-5 | TRBV19 | - | - | CASSIGSPKIQETQYF | TGTGCCAGTAGTATAGGCTCCCCTAAAATACAAGAGACCCAGTACTTC
TRBJ2-4 | TRBV5-4 | - | TRBD1 | CASSLGQGFSQYF | TGTGCCAGCAGCTTGGGACAGGGATTTTCTCAGTACTTC
TRBJ2-2 | TRBV13 | once | TRBD2 | CASTYRERGRNRPRSPGELFF | TGTGCCAGCACCTATAGGGAGCGGGGCAGGAACCGCCCGCGGTCCCCGGGGGAGCTGTTTTTT
TRBJ2-7 | TRBV12-5 | - | TRBD1 | CASGPPQGALARPQPYEQYF | TGTGCTAGTGGCCCTCCACAGGGGGCTCTAGCTCGACCCCAACCCTACGAGCAGTACTTC
TRBJ2-2 | TRBV7-2 | - | TRBD2 | CASSLAGATNTGELFF | TGTGCCAGCAGCCTAGCGGGAGCAACGAACACCGGGGAGCTGTTTTTT
TRBJ2-7 | TRBV5-4 | - | - | CASSFLGSDEQYF | TGTGCCAGCAGCTTCCTAGGATCTGACGAGCAGTACTTC
TRBJ1-1 | TRBV6-4 | - | - | CASSDSNRNTEAFF | TGTGCCAGCAGTGACTCGAACAGGAACACTGAAGCTTTCTTT